Listed below are T cell receptor beta chains from one sample, sequenced in a study of CD8+CD57+ T cells in acquired aplastic anemia. TCRdb redid the calling of the reads with MiXCR, one entry per CDR3 protein. The sample has roughly 280,000 distinct CDR3 sequences; about 50% are singletons. Sequencing was carried out using sorted CD4+, CD8+, or CD8+CD57+ T cells (not recorded which) from PBMCs. These receptor sequences come from a human donor with aplastic anemia. CDR3s include the opening cysteine and the closing phenylalanine or tryptophan. Each record gives: clone size, J gene, V gene, CDR3 length, D gene, CDR3 DNA, CDR3 protein. D genes are given only for firm matches. Size tells how often a clone was seen (once, few, many) or the class of an expanded clone, and some rows leave it out.

abundance: -; j_gene: TRBJ2-2; v_gene: TRBV11-2; len: 12; d_gene: -; CDR3nt: TGTGCCAGCAGCCTCATCTCCGGGGAGCTGTTTTTT; CDR3aa: CASSLISGELFF
abundance: -; j_gene: TRBJ2-3; v_gene: TRBV7-2; len: 16; d_gene: -; CDR3nt: TGTGCCAGCAGCTTTAGGGTGTTGAGGGCGACAGATACGCAGTATTTT; CDR3aa: CASSFRVLRATDTQYF
abundance: -; j_gene: TRBJ1-2; v_gene: TRBV29-1; len: 13; d_gene: TRBD1; CDR3nt: TGCAGCATAGGTGGTTCAGGGGGTGAGGGCTACACCTTC; CDR3aa: CSIGGSGGEGYTF
abundance: few; j_gene: TRBJ2-7; v_gene: TRBV12-3/TRBV12-4; len: 13; d_gene: TRBD2; CDR3nt: TGTGCCAGCGCTCTAGCGGGGACCTACGAGCAGTACTTC; CDR3aa: CASALAGTYEQYF
abundance: many; j_gene: TRBJ1-3; v_gene: TRBV10-3; len: 18; d_gene: -; CDR3nt: TGTGCCATCAGTGCCTCTTTGTCGCGGGGGATGGCTGGAAACACCATATATTTT; CDR3aa: CAISASLSRGMAGNTIYF
abundance: -; j_gene: TRBJ2-1; v_gene: TRBV15; len: 12; d_gene: -; CDR3nt: TGTGCCACCAGCTTGAGATACAATGAGCAGTTCTTC; CDR3aa: CATSLRYNEQFF
abundance: many; j_gene: TRBJ2-1; v_gene: TRBV10-1; len: 16; d_gene: TRBD2; CDR3nt: TGCGCCAGCAGTGTCGAAGTAGCGGGCTCCTACAATGAGCAGTTCTTC; CDR3aa: CASSVEVAGSYNEQFF
abundance: many; j_gene: TRBJ1-4; v_gene: TRBV5-1; len: 14; d_gene: TRBD1; CDR3nt: TGCGCCAGCAGCTCAGGGACAGGGGACGAAAAACTGTTTTTT; CDR3aa: CASSSGTGDEKLFF
abundance: -; j_gene: TRBJ2-7; v_gene: TRBV25-1; len: 15; d_gene: TRBD1; CDR3nt: TGTGCCAGCAGGTCGTTCCAGGGGGCCACCTACGAGCAGTACTTC; CDR3aa: CASRSFQGATYEQYF
abundance: -; j_gene: TRBJ2-3; v_gene: TRBV10-3; len: 18; d_gene: TRBD2; CDR3nt: TGTGCCATCAGTGAACCGGGGGCGGCGGGGGGTCGCACAGATACGCAGTATTTT; CDR3aa: CAISEPGAAGGRTDTQYF
abundance: many; j_gene: TRBJ1-2; v_gene: TRBV12-3/TRBV12-4; len: 14; d_gene: -; CDR3nt: TGTGCCAGCAGCCCAGCGAGGCGGGTGGGAGGCTACACCTTC; CDR3aa: CASSPARRVGGYTF
abundance: -; j_gene: TRBJ1-1; v_gene: TRBV12-3/TRBV12-4; len: 12; d_gene: -; CDR3nt: TGTGCCAGCTGTCGATGGAACACTGAAGCTTTCTTT; CDR3aa: CASCRWNTEAFF
abundance: -; j_gene: TRBJ1-1; v_gene: TRBV15; len: 14; d_gene: -; CDR3nt: TGTGCCACCAGCACGGGGGGTCTTGCCGCTGAAGCTTTCTTT; CDR3aa: CATSTGGLAAEAFF
abundance: many; j_gene: TRBJ1-3; v_gene: TRBV19; len: 15; d_gene: TRBD1; CDR3nt: TGTGCCAGTAGCGTGGGACAGGACCTGAGAAACACCATATATTTT; CDR3aa: CASSVGQDLRNTIYF
abundance: -; j_gene: TRBJ1-5; v_gene: TRBV2; len: 15; d_gene: -; CDR3nt: TGTGCCAGCAATTGGCAGGGCTCTAGCAATCAGCCCCAGCATTTT; CDR3aa: CASNWQGSSNQPQHF
abundance: many; j_gene: TRBJ1-6; v_gene: TRBV5-1; len: 16; d_gene: -; CDR3nt: TGCGCCAGCAGCTTGGGACAGACACGGCCCTCTTTACCCCTCCACTTT; CDR3aa: CASSLGQTRPSLPLHF
abundance: -; j_gene: TRBJ2-3; v_gene: TRBV20-1; len: 16; d_gene: TRBD2; CDR3nt: TGCAGTACCTATTTCGGGCTAGCGGGGCACCCGGATACGCAGTATTTT; CDR3aa: CSTYFGLAGHPDTQYF
abundance: few; j_gene: TRBJ2-5; v_gene: TRBV15; len: 17; d_gene: TRBD2; CDR3nt: TGTGCCACCAGCAGGGGACTAGCGGGGGGGCGCCAAGAGACCCAGTACTTC; CDR3aa: CATSRGLAGGRQETQYF
abundance: -; j_gene: TRBJ2-7; v_gene: TRBV27; len: 13; d_gene: -; CDR3nt: TGTGCCAGCAGTTTAAGGGGGGGCGAAGAGCAGTACTTC; CDR3aa: CASSLRGGEEQYF
abundance: once; j_gene: TRBJ2-2; v_gene: TRBV14; len: 17; d_gene: TRBD2; CDR3nt: TGTGCCAGCAGCCAACTGACTAGCGGAGGGAAACACCGGGGAGCTGTTTTT; CDR3aa: CASSQLTSGGKHRGAVF
abundance: -; j_gene: TRBJ1-2; v_gene: TRBV2; len: 13; d_gene: -; CDR3nt: TGTGCCAGCAGTGTCGGGGACACCTATGGCTACACCTTC; CDR3aa: CASSVGDTYGYTF
abundance: many; j_gene: TRBJ2-3; v_gene: TRBV6-6; len: 16; d_gene: TRBD2; CDR3nt: TGTGCCAGCACCCCCCTAGCGGGGGGGCGTCCAGATACGCAGTATTTT; CDR3aa: CASTPLAGGRPDTQYF
abundance: once; j_gene: TRBJ2-3; v_gene: TRBV19; len: 16; d_gene: TRBD2; CDR3nt: TGTGCCAGTAGTATAGGGCTAGCGGGGGTCGCAGATACGCAGTATTTT; CDR3aa: CASSIGLAGVADTQYF
abundance: -; j_gene: TRBJ2-3; v_gene: TRBV10-3; len: 13; d_gene: -; CDR3nt: TGTGCCACCCGGGACACTTACACAGATACGCAGTATTTT; CDR3aa: CATRDTYTDTQYF
abundance: once; j_gene: TRBJ1-5; v_gene: TRBV15; len: 15; d_gene: -; CDR3nt: TGTGCCACCAGCCAAAGGCGCCTCCTTAATCAGCCCCAGCATTTT; CDR3aa: CATSQRRLLNQPQHF
abundance: once; j_gene: TRBJ2-5; v_gene: TRBV7-6; len: 17; d_gene: -; CDR3nt: TGTGCCAGCAGCTCCTACTCCGGGGGGCAAGCTAAAGAGACCCAGTACTTC; CDR3aa: CASSSYSGGQAKETQYF
abundance: -; j_gene: TRBJ1-2; v_gene: TRBV7-3; len: 14; d_gene: TRBD1; CDR3nt: TGTGCCAGCAGCCCCCCCGGGACAGGACATGGCTACACCTTC; CDR3aa: CASSPPGTGHGYTF
abundance: -; j_gene: TRBJ2-5; v_gene: TRBV6-1; len: 14; d_gene: -; CDR3nt: TGTGCCATCAGTGAGGGACGGAGACAAGAGACCCAGTACTTC; CDR3aa: CAISEGRRQETQYF
abundance: -; j_gene: TRBJ1-1; v_gene: TRBV19; len: 11; d_gene: -; CDR3nt: TGTGCCAGTAGTATTGCGATTGAAGCTTTCTTT; CDR3aa: CASSIAIEAFF
abundance: -; j_gene: TRBJ2-5; v_gene: TRBV10-3; len: 11; d_gene: -; CDR3nt: TGTGCCATCGGTGGGCCTGAGACCCAGTACTTC; CDR3aa: CAIGGPETQYF
abundance: -; j_gene: TRBJ1-2; v_gene: TRBV2; len: 13; d_gene: -; CDR3nt: TGTGCCAGCAGTGAGACAGTTACCTATGGCTACACCTTC; CDR3aa: CASSETVTYGYTF
abundance: -; j_gene: TRBJ1-5; v_gene: TRBV7-8; len: 16; d_gene: -; CDR3nt: TGTGCCAGCAGCTCCAGGGTGGCCCGGGCCAATCAGCCCCAGCATTTT; CDR3aa: CASSSRVARANQPQHF
abundance: many; j_gene: TRBJ2-2; v_gene: TRBV5-1; len: 15; d_gene: -; CDR3nt: TGTGCCAGCAGCTTAGGGGGGACGAACACCGGGGAGCTGTTTTTT; CDR3aa: CASSLGGTNTGELFF
abundance: -; j_gene: TRBJ2-1; v_gene: TRBV25-1; len: 16; d_gene: -; CDR3nt: TGTGCCAGCAGTGCAACTACCGGACAGGGACTAAATGAGCAGTTCTTC; CDR3aa: CASSATTGQGLNEQFF
abundance: -; j_gene: TRBJ2-2; v_gene: TRBV20-1; len: 14; d_gene: -; CDR3nt: TGCAGTGCTAGACAGGTTGCGAACACCGGGGAGCTGTTTTTT; CDR3aa: CSARQVANTGELFF
abundance: -; j_gene: TRBJ1-6; v_gene: TRBV3-1; len: 13; d_gene: -; CDR3nt: TGTGCCAGCAGCCAATTTCAGGATTCACCCCTCCACTTT; CDR3aa: CASSQFQDSPLHF
abundance: -; j_gene: TRBJ2-2; v_gene: TRBV10-3; len: 15; d_gene: -; CDR3nt: TGTGCCACCGCCCGGATGGACTCGAACACCGGGGAGCTGTTTTTT; CDR3aa: CATARMDSNTGELFF
abundance: -; j_gene: TRBJ2-7; v_gene: TRBV6-4; len: 13; d_gene: TRBD1; CDR3nt: TGTGCCAGCCACCGGGACAGGGTCTACGAGCAGTACTTC; CDR3aa: CASHRDRVYEQYF
abundance: once; j_gene: TRBJ1-2; v_gene: TRBV24-1; len: 14; d_gene: TRBD1; CDR3nt: TGTGCCACCAGTGATCAGACACAGGGGTATGGCTACACCTTC; CDR3aa: CATSDQTQGYGYTF
abundance: many; j_gene: TRBJ1-5; v_gene: TRBV19; len: 16; d_gene: TRBD1; CDR3nt: TGTGCCAGTAGTTTGAGACAGGGGGTTAGCAATCAGCCCCAGCATTTT; CDR3aa: CASSLRQGVSNQPQHF
abundance: -; j_gene: TRBJ1-1; v_gene: TRBV4-1; len: 16; d_gene: -; CDR3nt: TGCGCCAGCAGCCAGGGGCCAGGGGCGGAGGGCACTGAAGCTTTCTTT; CDR3aa: CASSQGPGAEGTEAFF
abundance: -; j_gene: TRBJ2-1; v_gene: TRBV9; len: 16; d_gene: TRBD2; CDR3nt: TGTGCCAGCAGCGTAGATGGCGGGGGGGACTACAATGAGCAGTTCTTC; CDR3aa: CASSVDGGGDYNEQFF
abundance: -; j_gene: TRBJ2-1; v_gene: TRBV19; len: 13; d_gene: TRBD1; CDR3nt: TGTGCCAGTAGTAGACAGGGGGTCAATGAGCAGTTCTTC; CDR3aa: CASSRQGVNEQFF
abundance: many; j_gene: TRBJ2-1; v_gene: TRBV18; len: 12; d_gene: -; CDR3nt: TGTGCCAGCTCACCACTGGGGGTACAAGGGCTCTTC; CDR3aa: CASSPLGVQGLF
abundance: -; j_gene: TRBJ1-1; v_gene: TRBV10-3; len: 13; d_gene: -; CDR3nt: TGTGCCACCTACCGGGGCGCGAACACTGAAGCTTTCTTT; CDR3aa: CATYRGANTEAFF
abundance: -; j_gene: TRBJ2-1; v_gene: TRBV5-4; len: 12; d_gene: -; CDR3nt: TGTGCCAGCAGCCTTGACTACAATGAGCAGTTCTTC; CDR3aa: CASSLDYNEQFF
abundance: many; j_gene: TRBJ2-4; v_gene: TRBV9; len: 16; d_gene: TRBD2; CDR3nt: TGTGCCAGCAGCTCCCGGGGAGGGGCCAGGGTGGACATTCAGTACTTC; CDR3aa: CASSSRGGARVDIQYF